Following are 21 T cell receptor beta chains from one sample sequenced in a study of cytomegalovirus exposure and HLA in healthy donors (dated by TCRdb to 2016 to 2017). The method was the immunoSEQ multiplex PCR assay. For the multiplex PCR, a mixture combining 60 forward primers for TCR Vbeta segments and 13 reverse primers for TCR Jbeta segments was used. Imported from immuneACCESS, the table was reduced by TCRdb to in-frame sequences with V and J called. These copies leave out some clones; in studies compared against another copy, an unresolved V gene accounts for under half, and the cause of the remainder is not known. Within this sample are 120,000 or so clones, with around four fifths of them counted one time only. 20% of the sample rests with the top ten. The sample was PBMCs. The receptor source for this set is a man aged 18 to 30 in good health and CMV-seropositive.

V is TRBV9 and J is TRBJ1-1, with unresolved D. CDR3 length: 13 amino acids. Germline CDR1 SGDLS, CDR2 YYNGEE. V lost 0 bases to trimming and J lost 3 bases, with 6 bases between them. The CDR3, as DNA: TGTGCCAGCAGCGTAGGAGGATACACTGAAGCTTTCTTT. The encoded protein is CASSVGGYTEAFF.

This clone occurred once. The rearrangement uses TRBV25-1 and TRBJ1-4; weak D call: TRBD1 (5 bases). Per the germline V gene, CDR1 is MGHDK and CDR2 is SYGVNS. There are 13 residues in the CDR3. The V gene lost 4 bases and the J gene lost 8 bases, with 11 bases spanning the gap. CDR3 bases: TGTGCCAGCAGTGCCGGGGGAGGGGAAAAACTGTTTTTT. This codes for CASSAGGGEKLFF.

CDR3 protein: CAWTQGGTFEQYF. The CDR3 DNA reads TGTGCCTGGACTCAGGGTGGAACCTTCGAGCAGTACTTC. The genes are TRBV30 and TRBJ2-7; possibly TRBD1 for D (5 bases). Germline V lookup: CDR1 GTSNPN, CDR2 SVGIG (reference sequence). Trimming pared 4 bases from V and 6 bases from J, leaving 16 bases between. The CDR3 contains 13 residues.

The CDR3 is CASSLTPPGQGTSGANVLTF. The DNA of the CDR3 is TGTGCCAGCAGCCTTACGCCCCCGGGACAGGGAACGTCCGGGGCCAACGTCCTGACTTTC. V and J are TRBV27 and TRBJ2-6; TRBD1 matches at 9 bases. The V gene's germline CDR1 is MNHEY and CDR2 SMNVEV (reference sequence). The CDR3 totals 20 residues. The trim removed 6 bases at V and 4 bases at J, leaving 19 bases unmatched.

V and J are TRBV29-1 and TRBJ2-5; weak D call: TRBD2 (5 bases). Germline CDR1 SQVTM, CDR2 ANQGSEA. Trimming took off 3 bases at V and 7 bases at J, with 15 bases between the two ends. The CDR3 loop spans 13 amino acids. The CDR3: CSVESPLEGTQYF. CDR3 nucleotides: TGCAGCGTTGAGTCTCCCCTAGAGGGGACCCAGTACTTC.

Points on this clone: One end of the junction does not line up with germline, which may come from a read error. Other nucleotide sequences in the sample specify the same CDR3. DNA for the CDR3: TGTGCCAGCAGGCAGGGGGCTGGGACTGAAGCCTTCTTT. Encoded protein: CASRQGAGTEAFF. The rearrangement uses TRBV6-6 and TRBJ1-1, with 8 nucleotides matching TRBD1. Germline CDR1 and CDR2: MNHNY and SVGAGI (reference sequence). This CDR3 has 13 residues.

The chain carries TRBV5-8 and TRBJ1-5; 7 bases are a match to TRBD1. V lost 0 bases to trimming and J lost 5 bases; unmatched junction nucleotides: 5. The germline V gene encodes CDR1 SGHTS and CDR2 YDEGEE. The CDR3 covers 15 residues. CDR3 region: CASSLGQGGYQPQHF. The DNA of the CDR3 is TGTGCCAGCAGCTTGGGGCAGGGGGGATATCAGCCCCAGCATTTT. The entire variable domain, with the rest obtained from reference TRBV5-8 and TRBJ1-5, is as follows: EAGVTQSPTHLIKTRGQQATLRCSPISGHTSVYWYQQALGLGLQFLLWYDEGEERNRGNFPPRFSGRQFPNYSSELNVNALELEDSALYLCASSLGQGGYQPQHFGDGTRLSIL.

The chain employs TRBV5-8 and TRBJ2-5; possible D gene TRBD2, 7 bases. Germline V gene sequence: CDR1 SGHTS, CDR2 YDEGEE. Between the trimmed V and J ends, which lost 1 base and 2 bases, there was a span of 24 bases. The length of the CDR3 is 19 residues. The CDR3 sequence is CASSLSARSWGGNQETQYF. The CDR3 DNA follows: TGTGCCAGCAGCTTGTCGGCCCGTTCGTGGGGGGGCAATCAAGAGACCCAGTACTTC. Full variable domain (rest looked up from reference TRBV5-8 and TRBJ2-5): EAGVTQSPTHLIKTRGQQATLRCSPISGHTSVYWYQQALGLGLQFLLWYDEGEERNRGNFPPRFSGRQFPNYSSELNVNALELEDSALYLCASSLSARSWGGNQETQYFGPGTRLLVL.

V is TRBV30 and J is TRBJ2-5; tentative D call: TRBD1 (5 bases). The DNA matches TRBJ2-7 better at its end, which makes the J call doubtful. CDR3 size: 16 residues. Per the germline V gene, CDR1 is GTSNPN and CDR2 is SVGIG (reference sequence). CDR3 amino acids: CAWSVGAGIYSYEQYF. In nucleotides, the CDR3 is TGTGCCTGGAGTGTAGGGGCAGGCATCTACTCCTACGAGCAGTACTTC.

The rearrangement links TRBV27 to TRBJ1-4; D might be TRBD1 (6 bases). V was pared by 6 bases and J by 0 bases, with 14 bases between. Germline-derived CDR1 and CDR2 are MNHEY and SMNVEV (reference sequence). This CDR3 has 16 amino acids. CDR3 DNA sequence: TGTGCCAGCAGCTCTTGGGGGCGTGCAACTAATGAAAAACTGTTTTTT. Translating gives CASSSWGRATNEKLFF.

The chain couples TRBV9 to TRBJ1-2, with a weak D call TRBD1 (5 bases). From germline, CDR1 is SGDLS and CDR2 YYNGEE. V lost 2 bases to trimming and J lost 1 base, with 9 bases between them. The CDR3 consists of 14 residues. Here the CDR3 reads CASSVGRDNYGYTF. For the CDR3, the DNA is TGTGCCAGCAGCGTGGGCAGGGATAACTATGGCTACACCTTC.

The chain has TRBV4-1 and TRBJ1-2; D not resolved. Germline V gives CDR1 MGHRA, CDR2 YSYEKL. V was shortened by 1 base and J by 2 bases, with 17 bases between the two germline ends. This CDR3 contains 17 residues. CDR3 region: CASSQGVTEGQNYGYTF. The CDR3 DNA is TGCGCCAGCAGCCAAGGGGTTACAGAGGGCCAAAACTATGGCTACACCTTC.

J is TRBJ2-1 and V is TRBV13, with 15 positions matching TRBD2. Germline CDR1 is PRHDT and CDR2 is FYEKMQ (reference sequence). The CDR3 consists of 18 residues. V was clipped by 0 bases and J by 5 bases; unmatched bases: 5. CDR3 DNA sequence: TGTGCCAGCAGCTTAGGCCAGGGACTAGCGGGGGGTAACAATGAGCAGTTCTTC. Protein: CASSLGQGLAGGNNEQFF.

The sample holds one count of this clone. The CDR3, as DNA: TGTGCCAGCAGCCAAACCCGTCAGGGGCGAGCTTTCTTT. Translated: CASSQTRQGRAFF. This chain connects TRBV13 to TRBJ1-1, with a tentative D call TRBD1 (6 bases). The V end lost 5 bases, the J end lost 10 bases, and 17 bases lay between the germline ends. The CDR3 has 13 residues. Germline V gene lookup returns CDR1 PRHDT and CDR2 FYEKMQ (reference sequence).

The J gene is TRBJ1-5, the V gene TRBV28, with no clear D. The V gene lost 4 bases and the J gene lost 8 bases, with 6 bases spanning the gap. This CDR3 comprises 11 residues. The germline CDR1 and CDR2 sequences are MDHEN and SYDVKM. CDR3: CASSWAEPQHF. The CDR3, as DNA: TGTGCCAGCAGTTGGGCAGAGCCCCAGCATTTT.

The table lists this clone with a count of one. For the CDR3, the DNA is TGTGCCAGCAGGATTGACCTAGGAAACACTGAAGCTTTCTTT. Translated: CASRIDLGNTEAFF. The rearrangement joins TRBV2 to TRBJ1-1; D not certain. CDR3 length equals 14 residues. Germline loops: CDR1 SNHLY, CDR2 FYNNEI. V gave up 6 bases and J gave up 2 bases, with 13 bases separating them.

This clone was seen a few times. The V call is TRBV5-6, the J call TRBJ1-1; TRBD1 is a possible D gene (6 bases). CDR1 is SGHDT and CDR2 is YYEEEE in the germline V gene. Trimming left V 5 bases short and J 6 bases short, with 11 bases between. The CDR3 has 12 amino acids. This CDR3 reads CASSSGGPEAFF. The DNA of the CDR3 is TGTGCCAGCAGTTCTGGGGGCCCTGAAGCTTTCTTT.

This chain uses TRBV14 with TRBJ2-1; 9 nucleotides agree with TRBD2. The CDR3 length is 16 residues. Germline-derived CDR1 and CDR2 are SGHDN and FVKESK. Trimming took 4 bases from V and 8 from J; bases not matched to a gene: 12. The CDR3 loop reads CASSLRPGLAAYEQFF. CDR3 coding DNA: TGTGCCAGCAGCCTAAGACCGGGACTAGCCGCTTATGAGCAGTTCTTC.

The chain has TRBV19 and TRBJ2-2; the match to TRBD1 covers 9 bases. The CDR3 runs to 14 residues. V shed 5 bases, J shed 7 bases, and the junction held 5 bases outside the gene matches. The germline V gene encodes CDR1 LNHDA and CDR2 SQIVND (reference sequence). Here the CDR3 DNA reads TGTGCCAGTAGTGCCGGGACAGGGATCGGGGAGCTGTTTTTT. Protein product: CASSAGTGIGELFF.

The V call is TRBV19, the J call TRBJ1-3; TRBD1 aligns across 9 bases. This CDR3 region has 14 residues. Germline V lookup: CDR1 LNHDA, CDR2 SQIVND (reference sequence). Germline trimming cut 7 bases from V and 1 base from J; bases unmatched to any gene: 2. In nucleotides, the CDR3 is TGTGCCAGTAAGGGACAGGGATCTGGAAACACCATATATTTT. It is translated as CASKGQGSGNTIYF. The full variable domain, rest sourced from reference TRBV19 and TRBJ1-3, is DGGITQSPKYLFRKEGQNVTLSCEQNLNHDAMYWYRQDPGQGLRLIYYSQIVNDFQKGDIAEGYSVSREKKESFPLTVTSAQKNPTAFYLCASKGQGSGNTIYFGEGSWLTVV.

The CDR3 reads CSVDGAANTGELFF. DNA of the CDR3: TGCAGCGTTGATGGTGCGGCGAACACCGGGGAGCTGTTTTTT. The rearrangement uses TRBV29-1 and TRBJ2-2; D ambiguous. The germline V gene has CDR1 SQVTM and CDR2 ANQGSEA. The V and J ends lost 3 bases and 0 bases respectively, with 8 bases between them. The CDR3 consists of 14 residues.